This T cell receptor beta chain was identified in a study of shared clonotypes between healthy human individuals. Study observations and caveats: Only blood was sampled; tissue repertoires likely differ.

Some clones are missing from TCRdb's copy, which holds only in-frame ones; the method was immunoSEQ multiplex PCR. The table has about 340,000 clones, more than 60% seen once. The V gene lost 1 base and the J gene lost 6 bases, with 9 bases spanning the gap. Germline V gene data show CDR1 as MDHEN and CDR2 as SYDVKM. The CDR3 is 14 amino acids. On this clone itself: Its antigen remains unidentified.

What was sequenced was memory CD4+ T cells sorted from blood. Subset denoted: CD45RA-negative fraction. The sequence was collected from a man aged 25 to 40 in good health. The chain uses TRBV28 and TRBJ1-4; D might be TRBD1 (5 bases). CDR3: CASSLSGKYEKLFF. The CDR3 coding sequence is TGTGCCAGCAGTTTATCAGGGAAGTATGAAAAACTGTTTTTT.